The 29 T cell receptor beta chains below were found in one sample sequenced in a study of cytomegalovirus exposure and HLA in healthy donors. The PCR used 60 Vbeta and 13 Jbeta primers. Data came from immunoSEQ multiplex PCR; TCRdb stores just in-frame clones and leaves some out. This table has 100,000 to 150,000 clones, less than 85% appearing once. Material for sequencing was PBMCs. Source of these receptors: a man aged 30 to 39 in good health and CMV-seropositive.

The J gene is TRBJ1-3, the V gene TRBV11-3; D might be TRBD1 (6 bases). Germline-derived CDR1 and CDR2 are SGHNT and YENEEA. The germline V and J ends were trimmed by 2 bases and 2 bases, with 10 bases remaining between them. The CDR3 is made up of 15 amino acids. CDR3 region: CASSLNSGAGNTIYF. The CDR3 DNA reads TGTGCCAGCAGCTTAAACTCAGGGGCTGGAAACACCATATATTTT.

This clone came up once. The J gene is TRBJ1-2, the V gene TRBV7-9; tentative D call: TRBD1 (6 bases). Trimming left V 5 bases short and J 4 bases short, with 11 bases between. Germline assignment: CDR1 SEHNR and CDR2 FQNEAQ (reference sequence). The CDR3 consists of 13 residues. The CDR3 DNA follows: TGTGCCAGCAGCCCTGGGACACTCTATGGCTACACCTTC. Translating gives CASSPGTLYGYTF. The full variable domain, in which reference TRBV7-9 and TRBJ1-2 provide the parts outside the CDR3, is DTGVSQNPRHKITKRGQNVTFRCDPISEHNRLYWYRQTLGQGPEFLTYFQNEAQLEKSRLLSDRFSAERPKGSFSTLEIQRTEQGDSAMYLCASSPGTLYGYTFGSGTRLTVV.

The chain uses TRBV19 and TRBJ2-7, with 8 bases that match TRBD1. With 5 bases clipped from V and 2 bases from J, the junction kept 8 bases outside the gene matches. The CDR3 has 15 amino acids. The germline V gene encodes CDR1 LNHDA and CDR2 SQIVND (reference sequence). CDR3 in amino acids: CASSPAGQGAYEQYF. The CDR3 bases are TGTGCCAGTAGTCCCGCCGGACAGGGAGCCTACGAGCAGTACTTC.

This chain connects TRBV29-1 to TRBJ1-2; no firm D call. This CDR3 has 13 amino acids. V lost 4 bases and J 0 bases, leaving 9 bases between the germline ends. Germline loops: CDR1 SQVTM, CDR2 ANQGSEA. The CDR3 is CSVASGTNYGYTF. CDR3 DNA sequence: TGCAGCGTTGCATCAGGAACTAACTATGGCTACACCTTC.

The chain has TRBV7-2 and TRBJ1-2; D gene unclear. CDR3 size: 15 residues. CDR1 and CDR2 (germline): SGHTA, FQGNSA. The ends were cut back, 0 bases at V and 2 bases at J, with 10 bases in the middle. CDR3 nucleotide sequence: TGTGCCAGCAGCTTAGCGTCGGGGTTGAACTATGGCTACACCTTC. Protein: CASSLASGLNYGYTF. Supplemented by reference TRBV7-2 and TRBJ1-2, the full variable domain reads GAGVSQSPSNKVTEKGKDVELRCDPISGHTALYWYRQSLGQGLEFLIYFQGNSAPDKSGLPSDRFSAERTGGSVSTLTIQRTQQEDSAVYLCASSLASGLNYGYTFGSGTRLTVV.

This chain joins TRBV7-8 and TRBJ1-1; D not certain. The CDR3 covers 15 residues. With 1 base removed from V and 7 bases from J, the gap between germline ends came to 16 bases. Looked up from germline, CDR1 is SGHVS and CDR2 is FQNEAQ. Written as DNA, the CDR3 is TGTGCCAGCAGCTTAGATAGCGGGCGGACTTTTGAAGCTTTCTTT. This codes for CASSLDSGRTFEAFF.

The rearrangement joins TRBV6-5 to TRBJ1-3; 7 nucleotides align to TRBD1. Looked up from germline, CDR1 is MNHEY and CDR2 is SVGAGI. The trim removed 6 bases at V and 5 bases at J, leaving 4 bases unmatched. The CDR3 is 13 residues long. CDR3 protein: CASSADRRNTIYF. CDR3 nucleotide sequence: TGTGCCAGCAGCGCGGACAGGAGAAACACCATATATTTT.

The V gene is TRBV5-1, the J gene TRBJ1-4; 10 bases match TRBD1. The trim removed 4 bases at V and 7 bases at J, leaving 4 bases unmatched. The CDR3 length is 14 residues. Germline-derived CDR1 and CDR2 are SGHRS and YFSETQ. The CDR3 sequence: CASSKGDRGEKLFF. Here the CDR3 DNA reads TGCGCCAGCAGCAAGGGGGACAGGGGTGAAAAACTGTTTTTT.

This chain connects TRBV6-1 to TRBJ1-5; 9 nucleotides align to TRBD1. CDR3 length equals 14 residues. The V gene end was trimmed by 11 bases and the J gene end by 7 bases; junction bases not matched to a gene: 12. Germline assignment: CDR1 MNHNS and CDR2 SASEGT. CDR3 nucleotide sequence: TGTGCCGCCTCTTCCGGGACAGGGTACCAGCCCCAGCATTTT. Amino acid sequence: CAASSGTGYQPQHF.

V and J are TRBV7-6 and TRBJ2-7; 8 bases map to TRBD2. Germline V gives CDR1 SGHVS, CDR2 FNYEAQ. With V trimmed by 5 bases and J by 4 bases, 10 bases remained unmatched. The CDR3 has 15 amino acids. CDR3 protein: CASSVIAGGFYEQYF. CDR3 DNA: TGTGCCAGCAGCGTCATTGCGGGGGGCTTTTACGAGCAGTACTTC.

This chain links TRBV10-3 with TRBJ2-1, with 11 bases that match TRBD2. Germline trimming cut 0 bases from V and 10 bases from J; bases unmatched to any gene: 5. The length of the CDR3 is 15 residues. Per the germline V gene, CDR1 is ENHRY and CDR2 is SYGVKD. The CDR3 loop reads CAISESSGGAGEQFF. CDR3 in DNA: TGTGCCATCAGTGAGTCTAGCGGGGGGGCCGGCGAGCAGTTCTTC.

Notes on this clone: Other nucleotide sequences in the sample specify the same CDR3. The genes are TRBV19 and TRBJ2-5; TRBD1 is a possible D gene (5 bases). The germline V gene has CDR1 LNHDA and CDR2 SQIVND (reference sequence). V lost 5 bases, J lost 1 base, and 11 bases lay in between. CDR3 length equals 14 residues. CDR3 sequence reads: CASSSGHGQETQYF. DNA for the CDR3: TGTGCCAGTAGTTCAGGACACGGCCAAGAGACCCAGTACTTC.

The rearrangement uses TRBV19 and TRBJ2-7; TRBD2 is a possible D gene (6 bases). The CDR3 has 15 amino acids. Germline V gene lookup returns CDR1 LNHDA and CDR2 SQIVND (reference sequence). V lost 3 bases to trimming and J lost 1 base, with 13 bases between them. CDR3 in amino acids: CASSISTGDSYEQYF. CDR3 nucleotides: TGTGCCAGTAGTATTAGCACGGGGGATTCCTACGAGCAGTACTTC. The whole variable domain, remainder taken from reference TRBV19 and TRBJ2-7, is DGGITQSPKYLFRKEGQNVTLSCEQNLNHDAMYWYRQDPGQGLRLIYYSQIVNDFQKGDIAEGYSVSREKKESFPLTVTSAQKNPTAFYLCASSISTGDSYEQYFGPGTRLTVT.

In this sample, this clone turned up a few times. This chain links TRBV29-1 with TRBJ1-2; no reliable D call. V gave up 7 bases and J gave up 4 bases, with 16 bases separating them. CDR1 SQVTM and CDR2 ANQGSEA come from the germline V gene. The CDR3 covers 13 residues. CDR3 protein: CSAGVGSGYGYTF. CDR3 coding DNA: TGCAGCGCTGGTGTGGGTTCAGGCTATGGCTACACCTTC.

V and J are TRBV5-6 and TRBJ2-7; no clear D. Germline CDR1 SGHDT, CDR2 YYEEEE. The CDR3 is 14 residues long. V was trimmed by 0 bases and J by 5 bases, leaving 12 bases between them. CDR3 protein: CASSLDLEADEQYF. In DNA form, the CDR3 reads TGTGCCAGCAGCTTGGATCTAGAAGCTGACGAGCAGTACTTC.

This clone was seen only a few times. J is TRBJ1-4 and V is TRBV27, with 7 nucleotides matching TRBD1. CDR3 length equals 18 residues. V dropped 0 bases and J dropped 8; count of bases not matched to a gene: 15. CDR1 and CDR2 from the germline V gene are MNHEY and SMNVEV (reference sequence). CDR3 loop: CASSLSNSGQARGEKLFF. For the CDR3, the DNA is TGTGCCAGCAGTTTATCGAATAGTGGACAGGCCAGGGGAGAAAAACTGTTTTTT.

CDR3 nucleotides: TGCGCCAGCAGCTTGGCGGGACAAACCTACGAGCAGTACTTC. This encodes CASSLAGQTYEQYF. This chain connects TRBV5-1 to TRBJ2-7, with D tentatively TRBD1 (6 bases). CDR3 size: 14 residues. Trimming cost V 0 bases and J 2 bases, with 9 bases left between them. Looked up from germline, CDR1 is SGHRS and CDR2 is YFSETQ.

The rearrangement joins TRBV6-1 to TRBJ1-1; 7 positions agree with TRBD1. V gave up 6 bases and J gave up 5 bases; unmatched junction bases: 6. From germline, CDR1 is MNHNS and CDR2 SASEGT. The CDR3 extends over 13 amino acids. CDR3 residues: CASSFGQVTEAFF. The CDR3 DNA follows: TGTGCCAGCAGCTTTGGACAGGTAACTGAAGCTTTCTTT.

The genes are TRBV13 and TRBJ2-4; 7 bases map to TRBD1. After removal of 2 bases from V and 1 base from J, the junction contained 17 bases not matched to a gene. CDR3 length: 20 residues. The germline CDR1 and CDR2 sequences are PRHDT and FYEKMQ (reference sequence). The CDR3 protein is CASSLFLAGTELGAKNIQYF. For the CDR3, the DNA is TGTGCCAGCAGCTTATTTCTTGCCGGGACAGAACTAGGGGCCAAAAACATTCAGTACTTC. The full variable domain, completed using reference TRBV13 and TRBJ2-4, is AAGVIQSPRHLIKEKRETATLKCYPIPRHDTVYWYQQGPGQDPQFLISFYEKMQSDKGSIPDRFSAQQFSDYHSELNMSSLELGDSALYFCASSLFLAGTELGAKNIQYFGAGTRLSVL.

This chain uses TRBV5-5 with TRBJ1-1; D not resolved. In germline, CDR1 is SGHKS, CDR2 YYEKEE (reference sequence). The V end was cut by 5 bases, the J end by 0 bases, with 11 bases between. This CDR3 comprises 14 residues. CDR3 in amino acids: CASSEGRVNTEAFF. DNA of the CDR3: TGTGCCAGCAGTGAAGGGCGGGTGAACACTGAAGCTTTCTTT.

The CDR3 region is CASGAGRPNEKLFF. For the CDR3, the DNA is TGCGCCAGCGGCGCGGGGAGGCCTAATGAAAAACTGTTTTTT. The chain recombines TRBV5-1 with TRBJ1-4; D unclear. Germline assignment: CDR1 SGHRS and CDR2 YFSETQ. Trimming took off 7 bases at V and 3 bases at J, with 13 bases between the two ends. CDR3 length: 14 amino acids. Based on the CDR3 plus reference TRBV5-1 and TRBJ1-4, the full variable domain is KAGVTQTPRYLIKTRGQQVTLSCSPISGHRSVSWYQQTPGQGLQFLFEYFSETQRNKGNFPGRFSGRQFSNSRSEMNVSTLELGDSALYLCASGAGRPNEKLFFGSGTQLSVL.

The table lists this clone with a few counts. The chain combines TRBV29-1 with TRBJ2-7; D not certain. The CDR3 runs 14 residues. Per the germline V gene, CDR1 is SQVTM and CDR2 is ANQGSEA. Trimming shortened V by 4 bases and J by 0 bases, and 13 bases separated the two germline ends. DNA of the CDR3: TGCAGCGTTGGGCGGCAGCCTCCCTCCTACGAGCAGTACTTC. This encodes CSVGRQPPSYEQYF.

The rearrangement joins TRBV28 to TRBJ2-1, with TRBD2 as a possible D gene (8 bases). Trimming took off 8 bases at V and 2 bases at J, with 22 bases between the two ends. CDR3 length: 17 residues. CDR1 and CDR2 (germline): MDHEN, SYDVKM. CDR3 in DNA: TGTGCCAGCCTAAGGACAGGACTAGCTAGTACCTACAATGAGCAGTTCTTC. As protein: CASLRTGLASTYNEQFF.

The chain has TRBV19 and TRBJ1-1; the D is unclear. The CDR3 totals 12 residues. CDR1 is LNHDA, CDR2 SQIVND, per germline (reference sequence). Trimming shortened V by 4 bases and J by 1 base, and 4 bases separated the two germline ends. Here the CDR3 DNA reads TGTGCCAGTAGTACAGGGAACACTGAAGCTTTCTTT. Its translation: CASSTGNTEAFF.

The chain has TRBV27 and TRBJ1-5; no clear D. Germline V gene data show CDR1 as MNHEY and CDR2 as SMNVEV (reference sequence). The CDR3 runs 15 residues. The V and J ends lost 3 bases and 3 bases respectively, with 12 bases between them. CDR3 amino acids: CASSLFSSPNQPQHF. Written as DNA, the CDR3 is TGTGCCAGCAGTTTGTTCAGTTCCCCCAATCAGCCCCAGCATTTT.

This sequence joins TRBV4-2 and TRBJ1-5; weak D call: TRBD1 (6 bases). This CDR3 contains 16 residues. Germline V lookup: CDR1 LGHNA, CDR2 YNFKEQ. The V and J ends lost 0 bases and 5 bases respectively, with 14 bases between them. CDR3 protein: CASSQEIGAGDQPQHF. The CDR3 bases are TGTGCCAGCAGCCAAGAGATAGGGGCAGGGGATCAGCCCCAGCATTTT.

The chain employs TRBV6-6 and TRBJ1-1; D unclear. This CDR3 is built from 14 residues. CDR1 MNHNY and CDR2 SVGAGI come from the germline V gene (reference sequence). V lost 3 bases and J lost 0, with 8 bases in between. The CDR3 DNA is TGTGCCAGCAGTTATCTACAGCTGAACACTGAAGCTTTCTTT. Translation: CASSYLQLNTEAFF.

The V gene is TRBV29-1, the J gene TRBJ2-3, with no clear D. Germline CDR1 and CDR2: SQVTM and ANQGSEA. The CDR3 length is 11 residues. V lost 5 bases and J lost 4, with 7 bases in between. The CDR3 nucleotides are TGCAGCGTTCACTTAGCAGATACGCAGTATTTT. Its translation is CSVHLADTQYF.

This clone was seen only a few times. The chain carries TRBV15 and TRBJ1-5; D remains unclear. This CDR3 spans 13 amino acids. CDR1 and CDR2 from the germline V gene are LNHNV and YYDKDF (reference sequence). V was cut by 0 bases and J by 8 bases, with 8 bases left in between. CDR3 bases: TGTGCCACCAGCAGAGATCGCGGGGAGCCCCAGCATTTT. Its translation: CATSRDRGEPQHF.